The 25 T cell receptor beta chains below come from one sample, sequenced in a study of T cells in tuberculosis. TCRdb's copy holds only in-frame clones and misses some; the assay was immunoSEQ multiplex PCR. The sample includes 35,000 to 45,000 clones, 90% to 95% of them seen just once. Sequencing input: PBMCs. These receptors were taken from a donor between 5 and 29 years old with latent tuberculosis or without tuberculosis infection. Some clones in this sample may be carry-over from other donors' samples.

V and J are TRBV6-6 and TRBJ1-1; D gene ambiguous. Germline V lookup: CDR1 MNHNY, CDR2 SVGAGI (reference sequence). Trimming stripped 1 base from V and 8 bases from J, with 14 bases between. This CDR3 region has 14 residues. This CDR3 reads CASSYFPTASEAFF. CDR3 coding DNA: TGTGCCAGCAGTTACTTTCCTACAGCCTCCGAAGCTTTCTTT.

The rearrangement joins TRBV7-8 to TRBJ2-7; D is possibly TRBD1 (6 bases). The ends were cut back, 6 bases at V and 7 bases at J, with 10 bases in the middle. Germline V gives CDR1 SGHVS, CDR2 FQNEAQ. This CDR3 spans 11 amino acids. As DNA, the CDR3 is TGTGCCAGCAGTATACAGGGAGAGCAGTACTTC. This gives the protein CASSIQGEQYF.

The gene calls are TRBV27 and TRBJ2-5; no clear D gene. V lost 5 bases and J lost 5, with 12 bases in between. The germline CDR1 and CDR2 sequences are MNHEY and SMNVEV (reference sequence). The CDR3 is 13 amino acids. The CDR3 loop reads CASSKGARETQYF. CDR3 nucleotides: TGTGCCAGCAGTAAAGGCGCGCGGGAGACCCAGTACTTC.

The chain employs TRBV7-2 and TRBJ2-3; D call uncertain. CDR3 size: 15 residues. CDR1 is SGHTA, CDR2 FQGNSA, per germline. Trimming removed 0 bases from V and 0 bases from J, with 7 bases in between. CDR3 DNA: TGTGCCAGCAGCTTAGCCTACCTCAGCACAGATACGCAGTATTTT. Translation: CASSLAYLSTDTQYF.

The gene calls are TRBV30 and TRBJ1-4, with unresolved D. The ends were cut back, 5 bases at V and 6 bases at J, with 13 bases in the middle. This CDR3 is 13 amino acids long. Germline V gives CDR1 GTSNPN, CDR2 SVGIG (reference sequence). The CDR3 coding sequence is TGTGCCTGGGACATTAACCCCCATGAAAAACTGTTTTTT. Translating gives CAWDINPHEKLFF.

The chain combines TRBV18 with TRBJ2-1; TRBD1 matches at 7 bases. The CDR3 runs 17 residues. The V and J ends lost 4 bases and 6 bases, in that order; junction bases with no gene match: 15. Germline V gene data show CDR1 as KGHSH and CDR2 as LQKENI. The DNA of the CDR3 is TGTGCCAGCTCACGGCAGACAGGGAATACGAGGGGCAATGAGCAGTTCTTC. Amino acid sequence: CASSRQTGNTRGNEQFF.

The CDR3 nucleotides read TGTGCCAGCAGCCAGGGGCGCCGGGACGGCAGCTCTGGAAACACCATATATTTT. Residues: CASSQGRRDGSSGNTIYF. The rearrangement joins TRBV7-9 to TRBJ1-3, with D tentatively TRBD1 (6 bases). The length of the CDR3 is 18 residues. Germline CDR1 is SEHNR and CDR2 is FQNEAQ (reference sequence). V lost 5 bases and J lost 0, with 20 bases in between.

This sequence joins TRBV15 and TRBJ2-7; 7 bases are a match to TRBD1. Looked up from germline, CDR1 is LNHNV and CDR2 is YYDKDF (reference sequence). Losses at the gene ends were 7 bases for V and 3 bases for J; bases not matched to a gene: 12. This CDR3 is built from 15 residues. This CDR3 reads CATTSTTSGGYEQYF. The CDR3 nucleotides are TGTGCCACCACCAGCACCACCTCAGGGGGCTACGAGCAGTACTTC.

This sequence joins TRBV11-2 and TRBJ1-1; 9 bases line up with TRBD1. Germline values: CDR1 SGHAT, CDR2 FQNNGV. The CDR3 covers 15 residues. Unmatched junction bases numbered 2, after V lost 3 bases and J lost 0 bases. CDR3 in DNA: TGTGCCAGCAGCTTCAGACAGGGGGTGAACACTGAAGCTTTCTTT. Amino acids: CASSFRQGVNTEAFF.

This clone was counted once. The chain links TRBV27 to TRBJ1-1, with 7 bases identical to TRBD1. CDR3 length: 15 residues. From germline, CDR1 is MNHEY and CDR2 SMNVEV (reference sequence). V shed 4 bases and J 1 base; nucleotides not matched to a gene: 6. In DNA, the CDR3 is TGTGCCAGCAGTTCTCCGGGGGACAGGAACACTGAAGCTTTCTTT. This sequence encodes CASSSPGDRNTEAFF.

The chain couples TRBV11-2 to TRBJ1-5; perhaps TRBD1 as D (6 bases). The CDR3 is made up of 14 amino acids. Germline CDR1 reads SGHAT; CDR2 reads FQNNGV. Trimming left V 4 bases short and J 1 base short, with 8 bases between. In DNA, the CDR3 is TGTGCCAGCAGCTCAGACAGGAGCAATCAGCCCCAGCATTTT. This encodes CASSSDRSNQPQHF. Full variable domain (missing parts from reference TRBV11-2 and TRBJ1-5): EAGVAQSPRYKIIEKRQSVAFWCNPISGHATLYWYQQILGQGPKLLIQFQNNGVVDDSQLPKDRFSAERLKGVDSTLKIQPAKLEDSAVYLCASSSDRSNQPQHFGDGTRLSIL.

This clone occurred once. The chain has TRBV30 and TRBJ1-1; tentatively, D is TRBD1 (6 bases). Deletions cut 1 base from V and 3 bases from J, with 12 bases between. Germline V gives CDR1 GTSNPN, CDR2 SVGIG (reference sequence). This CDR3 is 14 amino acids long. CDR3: CAWSGRGSYTEAFF. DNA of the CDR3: TGTGCCTGGAGTGGTAGGGGGTCATACACTGAAGCTTTCTTT.

The CDR3: CASSPLAGQGTSGYTF. In DNA form, the CDR3 reads TGTGCCAGCTCACCACTTGCGGGACAGGGTACGAGTGGCTACACCTTC. The rearrangement uses TRBV18 and TRBJ1-2, with 9 positions matching TRBD1. V shed 1 base and J 7 bases; nucleotides not matched to a gene: 10. This CDR3 region has 16 residues. CDR1 is KGHSH, CDR2 LQKENI, per germline.

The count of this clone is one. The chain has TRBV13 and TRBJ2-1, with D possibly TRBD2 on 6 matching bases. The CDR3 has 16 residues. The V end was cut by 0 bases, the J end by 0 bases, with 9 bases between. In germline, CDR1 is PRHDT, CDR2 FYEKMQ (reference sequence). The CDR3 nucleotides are TGTGCCAGCAGCTTAGGTCGGGGGAGCTCCTACAATGAGCAGTTCTTC. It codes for CASSLGRGSSYNEQFF.

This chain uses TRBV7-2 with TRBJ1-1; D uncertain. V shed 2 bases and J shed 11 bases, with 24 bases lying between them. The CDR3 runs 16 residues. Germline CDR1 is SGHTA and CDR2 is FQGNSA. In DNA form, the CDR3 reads TGTGCCAGCAGCTTATACTCGTTTGTGCAGGACCGAGGGGCTTTCTTT. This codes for CASSLYSFVQDRGAFF.

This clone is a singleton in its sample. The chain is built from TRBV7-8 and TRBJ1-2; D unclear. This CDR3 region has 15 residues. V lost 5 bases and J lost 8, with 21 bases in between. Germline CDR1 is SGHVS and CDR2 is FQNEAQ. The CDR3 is CASSDSGSVPLGYTF. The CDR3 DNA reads TGTGCCAGCAGCGACTCCGGATCCGTTCCTCTCGGCTACACCTTC.

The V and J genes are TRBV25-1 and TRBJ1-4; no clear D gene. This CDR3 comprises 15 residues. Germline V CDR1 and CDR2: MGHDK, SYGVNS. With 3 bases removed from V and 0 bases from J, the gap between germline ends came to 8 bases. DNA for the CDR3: TGTGCCAGCAGTGAGGGCTATGCAACTAATGAAAAACTGTTTTTT. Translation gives CASSEGYATNEKLFF.

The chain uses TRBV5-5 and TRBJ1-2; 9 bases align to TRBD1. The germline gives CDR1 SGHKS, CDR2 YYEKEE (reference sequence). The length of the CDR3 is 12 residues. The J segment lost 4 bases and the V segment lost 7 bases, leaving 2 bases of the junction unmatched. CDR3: CASGTGSYGYTF. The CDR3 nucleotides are TGTGCCAGCGGGACAGGGTCCTATGGCTACACCTTC.

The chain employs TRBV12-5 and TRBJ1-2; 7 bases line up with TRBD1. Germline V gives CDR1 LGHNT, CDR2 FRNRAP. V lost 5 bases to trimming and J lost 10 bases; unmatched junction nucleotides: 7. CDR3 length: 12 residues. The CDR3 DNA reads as TGTGCTAGTGGTACGGACAGGCCCGACTACACCTTC. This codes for CASGTDRPDYTF.

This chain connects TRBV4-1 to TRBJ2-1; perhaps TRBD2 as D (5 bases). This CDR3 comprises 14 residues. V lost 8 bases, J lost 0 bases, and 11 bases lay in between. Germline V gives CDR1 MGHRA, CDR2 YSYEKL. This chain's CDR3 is CASRASPSYNEQFF. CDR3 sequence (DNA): TGCGCCAGCCGGGCTAGCCCCTCCTACAATGAGCAGTTCTTC.

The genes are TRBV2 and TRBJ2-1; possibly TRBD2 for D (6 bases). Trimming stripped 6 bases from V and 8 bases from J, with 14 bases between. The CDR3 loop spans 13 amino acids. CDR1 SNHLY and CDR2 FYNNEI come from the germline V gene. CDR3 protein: CASSVGTADEQFF. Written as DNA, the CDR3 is TGTGCCAGCAGCGTCGGGACTGCGGATGAGCAGTTCTTC.

The CDR3 sequence is CASEKKGVGTQYF. In DNA, the CDR3 is TGTGCCAGCGAAAAGAAGGGAGTTGGTACGCAGTATTTT. This chain connects TRBV27 to TRBJ2-3, with D maybe TRBD2 (5 bases). Trimming removed 8 bases at V and 8 bases at J, with 17 bases between. CDR3 length: 13 amino acids. Germline V gene data show CDR1 as MNHEY and CDR2 as SMNVEV (reference sequence).

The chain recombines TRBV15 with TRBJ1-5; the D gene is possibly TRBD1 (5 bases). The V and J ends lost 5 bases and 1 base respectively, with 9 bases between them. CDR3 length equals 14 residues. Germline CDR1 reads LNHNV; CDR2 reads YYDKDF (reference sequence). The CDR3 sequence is CATSAGGSNQPQHF. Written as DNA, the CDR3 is TGTGCCACCAGCGCTGGGGGGAGCAATCAGCCCCAGCATTTT.

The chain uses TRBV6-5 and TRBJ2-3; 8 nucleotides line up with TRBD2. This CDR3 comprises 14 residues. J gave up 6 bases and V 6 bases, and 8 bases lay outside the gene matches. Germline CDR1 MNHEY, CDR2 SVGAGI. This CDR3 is CASSRSGEDDTQYF. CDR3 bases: TGTGCCAGCAGCCGTAGCGGGGAAGATGATACGCAGTATTTT.

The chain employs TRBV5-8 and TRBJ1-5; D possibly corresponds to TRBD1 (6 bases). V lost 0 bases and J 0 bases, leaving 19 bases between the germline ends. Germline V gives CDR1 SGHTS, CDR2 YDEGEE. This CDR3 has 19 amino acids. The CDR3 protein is CASSLGPGELKYSNQPQHF. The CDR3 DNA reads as TGTGCCAGCAGCTTGGGTCCAGGGGAACTTAAGTATAGCAATCAGCCCCAGCATTTT.